This TCR beta chain emerged from a study of T cell repertoires in cytomegalovirus infection. The wider study: Shared public TCR beta signatures pointed to both CMV infection and a matching HLA type.

TCRdb analysed the reads with MiXCR anew, one entry per CDR3 protein. The sample has some 480,000 distinct CDR3 sequences, roughly a third seen once. With respect to this clonotype: The antigen remains unidentified.

CDR1 is SGHVS and CDR2 is FQNEAQ in the germline V gene. Trimming removed 4 bases from V and 5 bases from J; junction bases left unmatched: 8. This CDR3 is built from 16 residues. Study results and limitations: The cumulative frequency of public TCR beta families distinguished individuals who carried CMV together with the relevant HLA. Dominant in the ex vivo response were TCR beta clonotypes restricted by HLA-C and specific for CMV.

This sequence was found in a human donor in good health (CMV status not recorded). Some clones in this sample may be carry-over from other donors' samples. The sample here was cultured PBMCs, taken from culture after CMV antigen stimulation. The V and J genes are TRBV7-8 and TRBJ2-7; 13 bases match TRBD2. The CDR3 region is CASSSWTSGRADEQYV. The CDR3 bases are TGTGCCAGCAGCTCCTGGACTAGCGGGAGAGCCGACGAGCAGTACGTC.